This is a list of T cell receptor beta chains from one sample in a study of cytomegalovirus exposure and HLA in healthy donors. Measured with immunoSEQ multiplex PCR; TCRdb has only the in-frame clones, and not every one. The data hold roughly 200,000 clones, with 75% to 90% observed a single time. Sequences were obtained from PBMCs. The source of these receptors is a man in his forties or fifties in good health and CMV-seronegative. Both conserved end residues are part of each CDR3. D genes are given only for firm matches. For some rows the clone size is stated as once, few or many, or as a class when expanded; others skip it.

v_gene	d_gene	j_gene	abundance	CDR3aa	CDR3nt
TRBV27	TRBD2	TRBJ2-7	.	CASSSTSGTYEQYF	TGTGCCAGCAGTTCGACTAGCGGCACCTACGAGCAGTACTTC
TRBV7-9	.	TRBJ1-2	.	CTSSLTDYGYTF	TGTACCAGCAGCCTGACAGACTATGGCTACACCTTC
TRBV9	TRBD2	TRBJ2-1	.	CASSLAGGLYEQFF	TGTGCCAGCAGCTTGGCGGGGGGGCTGTATGAGCAGTTCTTC
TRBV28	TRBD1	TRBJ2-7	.	CASRPDRALYEQYF	TGTGCCAGCAGGCCTGACAGGGCTCTCTACGAGCAGTACTTC
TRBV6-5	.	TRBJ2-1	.	CASSYLTVSSYNEQFF	TGTGCCAGCAGTTACTTGACAGTTAGCTCCTACAATGAGCAGTTCTTC
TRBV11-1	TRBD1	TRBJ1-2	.	CASNRGQGPPTNYGYTF	TGTGCCAGCAACCGAGGACAGGGGCCACCTACTAACTATGGCTACACCTTC
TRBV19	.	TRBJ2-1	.	CASSINRELNEQFF	TGTGCCAGTAGTATCAACAGGGAGCTGAATGAGCAGTTCTTC
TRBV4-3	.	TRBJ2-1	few	CASSQFGGPEQFF	TGCGCCAGCAGCCAGTTCGGGGGGCCTGAGCAGTTCTTC
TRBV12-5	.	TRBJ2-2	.	CASVSDGGLNTGELFF	TGTGCTAGTGTCTCGGACGGAGGATTGAACACCGGGGAGCTGTTTTTT
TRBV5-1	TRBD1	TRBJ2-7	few	CASSFGQVGEQYF	TGCGCCAGCAGCTTTGGACAGGTTGGCGAGCAGTACTTC
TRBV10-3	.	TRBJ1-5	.	CAISESRANQPQHF	TGTGCCATCAGTGAATCCAGGGCGAACCAGCCCCAGCATTTT
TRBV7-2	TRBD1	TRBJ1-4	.	CASTQDRGNEKLFF	TGTGCCAGCACCCAAGACAGGGGTAATGAAAAACTGTTTTTT
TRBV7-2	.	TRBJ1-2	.	CASPKYINYGYTF	TGTGCCAGCCCCAAATACATTAACTATGGCTACACCTTC
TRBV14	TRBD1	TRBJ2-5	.	CASSQTTGPETQYF	TGTGCCAGCAGCCAAACGACAGGGCCAGAGACCCAGTACTTC
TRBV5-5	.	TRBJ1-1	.	CASSLSPGDTEAFF	TGTGCCAGCAGCTTGTCGCCAGGGGATACTGAAGCTTTCTTT
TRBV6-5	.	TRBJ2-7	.	CASSDRTVSYEQYF	TGTGCCAGCAGTGACCGGACAGTCTCCTACGAGCAGTACTTC
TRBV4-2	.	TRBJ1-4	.	CASSQIQEQLFF	TGTGCCAGCAGCCAAATACAGGAACAACTGTTTTTT
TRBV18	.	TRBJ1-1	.	CASSLLQGDTEAFF	TGTGCCAGCTCACTTTTACAGGGCGACACTGAAGCTTTCTTT
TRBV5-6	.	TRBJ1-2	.	CASSLDGQYLYGYTF	TGTGCCAGCAGCTTGGATGGACAGTACTTATATGGCTACACCTTC
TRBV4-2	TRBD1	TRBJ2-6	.	CASSHNRGRSGANVLTF	TGTGCCAGCAGCCACAACAGGGGCCGTTCTGGGGCCAACGTCCTGACTTTC
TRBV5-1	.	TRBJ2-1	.	CASSLARPGVLLPEQFF	TGCGCCAGCAGCTTGGCCCGCCCGGGAGTTCTCCTTCCGGAGCAGTTCTTC
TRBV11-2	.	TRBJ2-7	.	CASSLGISGSSYEQYF	TGTGCCAGCAGCTTAGGTATTAGCGGCAGCTCCTACGAGCAGTACTTC
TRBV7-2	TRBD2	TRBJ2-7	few	CASSRTGGVHEQYF	TGTGCCAGCAGCCGCACGGGGGGAGTGCACGAGCAGTACTTC
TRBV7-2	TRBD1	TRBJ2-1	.	CASSSDRGQVYNEQFF	TGTGCCAGCAGCTCTGACAGGGGGCAGGTATACAATGAGCAGTTCTTC
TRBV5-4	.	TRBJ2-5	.	CASSSDRVQETQYF	TGTGCCAGCAGCTCCGACAGAGTCCAAGAGACCCAGTACTTC
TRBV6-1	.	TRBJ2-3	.	CASSAVNRAKDTQYF	TGTGCCAGCAGTGCTGTAAACAGGGCTAAAGATACGCAGTATTTT
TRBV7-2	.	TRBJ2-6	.	CASSLNSGFGANVLTF	TGTGCCAGCAGCTTAAATTCGGGGTTTGGGGCCAACGTCCTGACTTTC